The TCR beta chain described here comes from a study of beta chain features in type 1 diabetes. Overall study findings and caveats: Individuals with type 1 diabetes displayed fewer insertions and more deletions at VDJ junctions. When Type 1 diabetes patients were examined, their TCRB CDR3s proved moderately but significantly shorter in all four CD4+ subsets.

This clone was seen a handful of times. Its target is unknown. Germline lookup yields CDR1 SGHVS and CDR2 FQNEAQ. CDR3 length: 13 amino acids. The V and J ends lost 7 bases and 6 bases respectively, with 15 bases between them. cDNA synthesis used the whole RNA isolate, giving expressed TCRB sequences. Produced via immunoSEQ multiplex PCR; TCRdb's table is partial and in-frame only. The sample shows about 170,000 clones, roughly 7.1% of them seen only once. This TCR was recovered from a woman aged 40-49 years with type 1 diabetes. Sequencing was performed on central memory CD4+ T cells from blood. The gene calls are TRBV7-8 and TRBJ1-2; a weak D match, TRBD1 (5 bases). CDR3 protein: CASTLEGSHGYTF. DNA of the CDR3: TGTGCCAGCACCCTGGAGGGGTCACATGGCTACACCTTC. Full variable domain (outside the CDR3, taken from reference TRBV7-8 and TRBJ1-2): GAGVSQSPRYKVAKRGQDVALRCDPISGHVSLFWYQQALGQGPEFLTYFQNEAQLDKSGLPSDRFFAERPEGSVSTLKIQRTQQEDSAVYLCASTLEGSHGYTFGSGTRLTVV.